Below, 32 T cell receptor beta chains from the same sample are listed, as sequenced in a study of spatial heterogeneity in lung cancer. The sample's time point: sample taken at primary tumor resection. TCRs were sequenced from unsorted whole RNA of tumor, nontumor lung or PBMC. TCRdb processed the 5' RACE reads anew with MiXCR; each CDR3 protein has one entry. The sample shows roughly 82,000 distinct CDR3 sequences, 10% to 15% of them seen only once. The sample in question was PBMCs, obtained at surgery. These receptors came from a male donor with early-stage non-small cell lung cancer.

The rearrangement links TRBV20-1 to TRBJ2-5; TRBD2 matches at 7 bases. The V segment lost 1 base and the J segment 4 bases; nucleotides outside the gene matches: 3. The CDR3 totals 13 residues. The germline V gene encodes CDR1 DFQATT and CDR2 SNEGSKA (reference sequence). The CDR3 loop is CSARGSGGETQYF. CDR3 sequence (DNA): TGCAGTGCTAGAGGTTCGGGGGGAGAGACCCAGTACTTC.

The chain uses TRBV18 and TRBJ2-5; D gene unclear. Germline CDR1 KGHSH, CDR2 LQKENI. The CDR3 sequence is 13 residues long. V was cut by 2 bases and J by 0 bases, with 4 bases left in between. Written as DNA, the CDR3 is TGTGCCAGCTCACCAAGGGACCAAGAGACCCAGTACTTC. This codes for CASSPRDQETQYF.

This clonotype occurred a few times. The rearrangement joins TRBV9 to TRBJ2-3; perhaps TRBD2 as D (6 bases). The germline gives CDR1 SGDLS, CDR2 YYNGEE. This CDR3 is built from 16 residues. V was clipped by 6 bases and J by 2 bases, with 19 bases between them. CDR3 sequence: CASTTLISGSTDTQYF. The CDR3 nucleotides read TGTGCCAGCACCACTCTTATTAGCGGATCCACAGATACGCAGTATTTT.

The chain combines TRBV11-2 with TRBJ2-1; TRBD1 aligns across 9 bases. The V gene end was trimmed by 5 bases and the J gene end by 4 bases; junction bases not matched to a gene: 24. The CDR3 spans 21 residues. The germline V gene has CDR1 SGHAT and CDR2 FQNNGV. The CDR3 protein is CASSLPMSGTGLPKIYNEQFF. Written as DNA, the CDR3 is TGTGCCAGCAGCCTACCTATGTCCGGGACAGGGCTACCTAAAATATACAATGAGCAGTTCTTC.

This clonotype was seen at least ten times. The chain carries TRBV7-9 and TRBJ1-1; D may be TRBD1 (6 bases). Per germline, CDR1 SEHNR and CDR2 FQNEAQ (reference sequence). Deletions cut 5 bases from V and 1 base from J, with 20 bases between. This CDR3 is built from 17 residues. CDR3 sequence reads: CASSPPALQGANTEAFF. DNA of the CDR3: TGTGCCAGCAGCCCCCCGGCCTTACAGGGTGCGAACACTGAAGCTTTCTTT.

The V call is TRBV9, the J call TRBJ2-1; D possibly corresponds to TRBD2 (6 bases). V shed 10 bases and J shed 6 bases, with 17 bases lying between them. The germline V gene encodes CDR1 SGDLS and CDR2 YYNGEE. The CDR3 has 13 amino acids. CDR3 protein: CASNRDLFNEQFF. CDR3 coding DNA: TGTGCCTCCAACCGGGACTTGTTCAATGAGCAGTTCTTC.

The CDR3 sequence: CASSDVQGSGTQYF. CDR3 coding DNA: TGTGCCAGCAGCGATGTTCAGGGTTCGGGGACCCAGTACTTC. V gene TRBV5-4 combines with J gene TRBJ2-5; D perhaps matches TRBD1 (5 bases). With 4 bases removed from V and 7 bases from J, the gap between germline ends came to 17 bases. Germline CDR1 SGHNT, CDR2 YYREEE (reference sequence). This CDR3 contains 14 residues.

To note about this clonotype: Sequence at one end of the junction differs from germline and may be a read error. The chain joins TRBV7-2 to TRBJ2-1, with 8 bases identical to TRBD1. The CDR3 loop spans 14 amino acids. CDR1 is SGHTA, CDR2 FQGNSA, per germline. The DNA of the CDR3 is TGTGCCAGCAGCTTAGGTCCCTCCTTGGGACAGGACCTCTTC. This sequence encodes CASSLGPSLGQDLF.

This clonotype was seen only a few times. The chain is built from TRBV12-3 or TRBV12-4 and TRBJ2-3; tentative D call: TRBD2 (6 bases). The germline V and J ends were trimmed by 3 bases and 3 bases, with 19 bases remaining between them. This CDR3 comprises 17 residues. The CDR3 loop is CASSFGLEGTGTDTQYF. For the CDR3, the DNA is TGTGCCAGCAGTTTTGGTTTGGAGGGAACGGGAACAGATACGCAGTATTTT.

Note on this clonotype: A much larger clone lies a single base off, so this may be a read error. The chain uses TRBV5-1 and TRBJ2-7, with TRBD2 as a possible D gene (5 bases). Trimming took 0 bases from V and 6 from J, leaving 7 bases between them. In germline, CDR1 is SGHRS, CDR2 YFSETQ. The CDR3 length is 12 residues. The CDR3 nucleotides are TGCGCCAGCAGCTTGGGAGGGTCCGAGCAGTACTTC. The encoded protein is CASSLGGSEQYF. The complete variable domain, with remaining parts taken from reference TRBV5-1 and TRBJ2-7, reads KAGVTQTPRYLIKTRGQQVTLSCSPISGHRSVSWYQQTPGQGLQFLFEYFSETQRNKGNFPGRFSGRQFSNSRSEMNVSTLELGDSALYLCASSLGGSEQYFGPGTRLTVT.

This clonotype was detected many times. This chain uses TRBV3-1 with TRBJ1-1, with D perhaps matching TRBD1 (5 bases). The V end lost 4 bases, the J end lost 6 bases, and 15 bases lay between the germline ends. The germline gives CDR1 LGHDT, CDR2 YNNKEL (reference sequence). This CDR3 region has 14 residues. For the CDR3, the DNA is TGTGCCAGCAGCCCTACGGGGGGTGGCGCTGAAGCTTTCTTT. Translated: CASSPTGGGAEAFF.

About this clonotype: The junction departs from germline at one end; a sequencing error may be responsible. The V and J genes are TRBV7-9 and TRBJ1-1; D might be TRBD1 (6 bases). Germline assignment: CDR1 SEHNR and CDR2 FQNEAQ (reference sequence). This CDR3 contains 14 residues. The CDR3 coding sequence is TGTGACAGCACCTACATAGGGGGGAACACTGAAGCTTTCTTT. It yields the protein CDSTYIGGNTEAFF.

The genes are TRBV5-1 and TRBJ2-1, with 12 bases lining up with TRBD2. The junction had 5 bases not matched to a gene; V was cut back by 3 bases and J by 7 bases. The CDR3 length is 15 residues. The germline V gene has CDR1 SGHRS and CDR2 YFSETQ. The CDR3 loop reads CASSSRLAGANEQFF. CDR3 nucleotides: TGCGCCAGCAGCTCCCGACTAGCGGGAGCAAATGAGCAGTTCTTC.

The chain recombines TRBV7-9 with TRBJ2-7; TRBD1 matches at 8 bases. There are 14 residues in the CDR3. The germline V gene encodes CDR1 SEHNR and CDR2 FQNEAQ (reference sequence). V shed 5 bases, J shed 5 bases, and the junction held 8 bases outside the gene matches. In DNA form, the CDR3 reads TGTGCCAGCAGCACCGAAACAGGGGGGCACGAGCAGTACTTC. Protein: CASSTETGGHEQYF.

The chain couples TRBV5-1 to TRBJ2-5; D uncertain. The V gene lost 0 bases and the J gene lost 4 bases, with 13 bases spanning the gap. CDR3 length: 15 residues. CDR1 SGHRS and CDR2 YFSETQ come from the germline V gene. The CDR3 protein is CASSLEALPRETQYF. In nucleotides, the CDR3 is TGCGCCAGCAGCTTGGAAGCCCTCCCACGAGAGACCCAGTACTTC. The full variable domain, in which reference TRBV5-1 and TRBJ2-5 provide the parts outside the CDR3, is KAGVTQTPRYLIKTRGQQVTLSCSPISGHRSVSWYQQTPGQGLQFLFEYFSETQRNKGNFPGRFSGRQFSNSRSEMNVSTLELGDSALYLCASSLEALPRETQYFGPGTRLLVL.

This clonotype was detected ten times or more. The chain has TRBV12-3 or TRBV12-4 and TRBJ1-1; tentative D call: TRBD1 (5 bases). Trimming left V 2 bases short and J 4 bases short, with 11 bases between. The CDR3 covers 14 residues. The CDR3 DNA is TGTGCCAGCAGTTTAATGGCGGGGGGCACTGAAGCTTTCTTT. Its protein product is CASSLMAGGTEAFF.

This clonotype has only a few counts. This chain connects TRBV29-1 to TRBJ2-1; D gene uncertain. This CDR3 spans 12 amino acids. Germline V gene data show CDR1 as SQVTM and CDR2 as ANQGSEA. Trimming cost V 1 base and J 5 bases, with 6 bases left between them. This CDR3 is CSVEVRNNEQFF. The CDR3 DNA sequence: TGCAGCGTTGAAGTCAGAAACAATGAGCAGTTCTTC.

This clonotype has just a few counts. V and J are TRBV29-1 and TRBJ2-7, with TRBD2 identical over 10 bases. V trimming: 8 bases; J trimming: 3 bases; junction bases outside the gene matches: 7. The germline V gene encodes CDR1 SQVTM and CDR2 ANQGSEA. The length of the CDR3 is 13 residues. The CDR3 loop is CSFRGTSDYEQYF. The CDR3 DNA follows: TGCAGCTTCCGCGGGACTAGCGACTACGAGCAGTACTTC.

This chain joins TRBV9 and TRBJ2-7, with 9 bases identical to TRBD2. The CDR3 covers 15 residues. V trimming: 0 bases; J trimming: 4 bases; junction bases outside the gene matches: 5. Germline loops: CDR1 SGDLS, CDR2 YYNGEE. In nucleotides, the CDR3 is TGTGCCAGCAGCGTAGGGGGACTAGCACCGTACGAGCAGTACTTC. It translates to CASSVGGLAPYEQYF.

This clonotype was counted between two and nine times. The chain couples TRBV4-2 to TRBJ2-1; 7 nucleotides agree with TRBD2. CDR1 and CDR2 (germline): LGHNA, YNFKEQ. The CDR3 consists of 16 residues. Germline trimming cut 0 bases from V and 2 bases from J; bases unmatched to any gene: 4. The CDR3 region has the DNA TGTGCCAGCAGCCAAGATGGCGGGAGCGCCTACAATGAGCAGTTCTTC. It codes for CASSQDGGSAYNEQFF.

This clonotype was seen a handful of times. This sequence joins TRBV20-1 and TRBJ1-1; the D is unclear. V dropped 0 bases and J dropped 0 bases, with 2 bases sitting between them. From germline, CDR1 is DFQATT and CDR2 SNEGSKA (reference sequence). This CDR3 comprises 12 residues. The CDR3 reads CSARDLNTEAFF. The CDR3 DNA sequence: TGCAGTGCTAGAGACCTGAACACTGAAGCTTTCTTT.

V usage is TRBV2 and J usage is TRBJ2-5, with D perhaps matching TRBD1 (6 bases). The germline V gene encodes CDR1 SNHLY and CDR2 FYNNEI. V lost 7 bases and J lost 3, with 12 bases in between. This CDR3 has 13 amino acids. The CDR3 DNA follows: TGTGCCAGCAAGGGCAGGGGTGAAGAGACCCAGTACTTC. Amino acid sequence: CASKGRGEETQYF. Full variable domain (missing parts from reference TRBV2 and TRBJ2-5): EPEVTQTPSHQVTQMGQEVILRCVPISNHLYFYWYRQILGQKVEFLVSFYNNEISEKSEIFDDQFSVERPDGSNFTLKIRSTKLEDSAMYFCASKGRGEETQYFGPGTRLLVL.

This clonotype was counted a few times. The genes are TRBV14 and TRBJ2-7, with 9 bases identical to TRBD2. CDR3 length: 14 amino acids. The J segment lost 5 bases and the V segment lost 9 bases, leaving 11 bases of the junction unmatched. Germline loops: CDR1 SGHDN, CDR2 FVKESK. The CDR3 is CASSFSGGGHEQYF. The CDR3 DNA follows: TGTGCCAGTTCTTTTAGCGGGGGAGGCCACGAGCAGTACTTC.

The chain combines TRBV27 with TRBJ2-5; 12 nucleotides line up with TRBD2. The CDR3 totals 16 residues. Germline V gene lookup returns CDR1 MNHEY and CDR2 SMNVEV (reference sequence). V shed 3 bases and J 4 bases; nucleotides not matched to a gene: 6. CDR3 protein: CASSLASGRAGETQYF. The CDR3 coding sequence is TGTGCCAGCAGTTTGGCTAGCGGGAGGGCCGGAGAGACCCAGTACTTC.

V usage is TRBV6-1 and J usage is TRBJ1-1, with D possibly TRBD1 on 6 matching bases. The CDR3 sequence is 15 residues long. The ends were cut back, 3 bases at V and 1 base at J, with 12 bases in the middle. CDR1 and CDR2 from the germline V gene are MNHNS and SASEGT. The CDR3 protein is CASSETLTGNTEAFF. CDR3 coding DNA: TGTGCCAGCAGTGAGACATTGACAGGGAACACTGAAGCTTTCTTT.

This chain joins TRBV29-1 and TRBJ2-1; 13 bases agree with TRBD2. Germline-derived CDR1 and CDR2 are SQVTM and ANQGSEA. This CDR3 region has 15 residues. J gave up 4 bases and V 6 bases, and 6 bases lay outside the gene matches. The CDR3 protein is CSVRLAGGHYNEQFF. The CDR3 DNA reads TGCAGCGTCCGACTAGCGGGGGGTCATTACAATGAGCAGTTCTTC.

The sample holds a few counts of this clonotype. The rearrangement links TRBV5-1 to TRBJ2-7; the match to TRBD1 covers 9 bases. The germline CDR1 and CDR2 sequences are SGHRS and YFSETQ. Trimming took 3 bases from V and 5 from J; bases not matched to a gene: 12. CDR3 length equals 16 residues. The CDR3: CASSWGAGQGVDEQYF. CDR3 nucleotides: TGCGCCAGCAGCTGGGGTGCGGGACAGGGTGTCGACGAGCAGTACTTC.

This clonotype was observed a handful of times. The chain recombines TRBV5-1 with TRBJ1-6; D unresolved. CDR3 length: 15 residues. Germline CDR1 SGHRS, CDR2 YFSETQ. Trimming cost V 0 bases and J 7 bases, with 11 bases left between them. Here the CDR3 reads CASSLERVENSPLHF. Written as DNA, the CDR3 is TGCGCCAGCAGCTTGGAGAGGGTAGAGAATTCACCCCTCCACTTT.

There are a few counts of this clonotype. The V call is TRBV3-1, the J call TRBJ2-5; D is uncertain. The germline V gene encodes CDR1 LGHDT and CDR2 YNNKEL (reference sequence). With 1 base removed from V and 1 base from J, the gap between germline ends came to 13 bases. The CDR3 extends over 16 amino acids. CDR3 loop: CASSQGARRVQETQYF. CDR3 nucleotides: TGTGCCAGCAGCCAAGGAGCAAGGCGCGTCCAAGAGACCCAGTACTTC.

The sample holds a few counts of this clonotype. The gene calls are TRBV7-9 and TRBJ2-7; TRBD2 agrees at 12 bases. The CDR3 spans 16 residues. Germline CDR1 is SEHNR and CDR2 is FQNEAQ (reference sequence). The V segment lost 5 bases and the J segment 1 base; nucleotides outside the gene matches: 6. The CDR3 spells CASSLRLAGASYEQYF. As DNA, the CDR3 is TGTGCCAGCAGCCTTCGACTAGCGGGAGCATCCTACGAGCAGTACTTC.

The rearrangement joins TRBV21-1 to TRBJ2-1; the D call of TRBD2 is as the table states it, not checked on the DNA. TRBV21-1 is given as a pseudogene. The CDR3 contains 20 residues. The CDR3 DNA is TGTGCCAGCCCGCTTTCCGGGACTAGCGGGAGGGATGGTTCCTACAATGAGCAGTTCTTC. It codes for CASPLSGTSGRDGSYNEQFF.

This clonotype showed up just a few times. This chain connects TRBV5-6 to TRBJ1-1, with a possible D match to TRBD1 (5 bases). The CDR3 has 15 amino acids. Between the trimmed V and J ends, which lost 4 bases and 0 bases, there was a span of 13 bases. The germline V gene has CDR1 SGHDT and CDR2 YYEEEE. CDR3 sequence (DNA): TGTGCCAGCAGCCCTAAAGGGGCCATGAACACTGAAGCTTTCTTT. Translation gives CASSPKGAMNTEAFF.